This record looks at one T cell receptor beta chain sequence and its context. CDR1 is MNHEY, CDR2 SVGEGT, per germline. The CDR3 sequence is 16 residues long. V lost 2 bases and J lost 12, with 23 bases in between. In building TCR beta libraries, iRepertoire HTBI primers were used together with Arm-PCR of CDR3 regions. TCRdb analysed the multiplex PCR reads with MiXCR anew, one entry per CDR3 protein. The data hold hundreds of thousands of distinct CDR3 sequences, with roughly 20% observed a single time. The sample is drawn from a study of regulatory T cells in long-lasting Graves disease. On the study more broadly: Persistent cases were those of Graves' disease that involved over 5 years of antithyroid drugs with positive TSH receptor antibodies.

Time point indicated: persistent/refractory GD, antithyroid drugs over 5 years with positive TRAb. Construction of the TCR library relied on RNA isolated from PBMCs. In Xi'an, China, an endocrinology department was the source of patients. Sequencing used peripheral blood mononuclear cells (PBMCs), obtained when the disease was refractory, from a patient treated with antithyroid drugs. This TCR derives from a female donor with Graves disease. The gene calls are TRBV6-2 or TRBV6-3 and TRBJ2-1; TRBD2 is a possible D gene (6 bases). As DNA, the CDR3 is TGTGCCAGCAGTTACGTATCCAACGGACGACCCGGGGGGCAGTTCTTC. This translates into CASSYVSNGRPGGQFF.